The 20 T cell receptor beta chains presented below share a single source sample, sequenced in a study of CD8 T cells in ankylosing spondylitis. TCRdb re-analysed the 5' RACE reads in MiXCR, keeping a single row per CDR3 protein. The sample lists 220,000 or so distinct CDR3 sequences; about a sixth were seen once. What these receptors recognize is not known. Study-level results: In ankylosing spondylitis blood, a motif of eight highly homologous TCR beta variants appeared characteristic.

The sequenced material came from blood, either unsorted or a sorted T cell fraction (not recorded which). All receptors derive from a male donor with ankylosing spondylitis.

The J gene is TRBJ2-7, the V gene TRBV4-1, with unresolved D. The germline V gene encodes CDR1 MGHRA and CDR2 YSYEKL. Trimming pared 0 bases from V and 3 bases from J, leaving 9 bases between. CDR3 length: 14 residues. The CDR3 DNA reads TGCGCCAGCAGCCAAGAAGGAGTGGTCTACGAGCAGTACTTC. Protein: CASSQEGVVYEQYF.

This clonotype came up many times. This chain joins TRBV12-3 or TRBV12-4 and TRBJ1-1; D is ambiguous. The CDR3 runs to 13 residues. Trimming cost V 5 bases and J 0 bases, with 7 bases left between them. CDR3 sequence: CASSPGLNTEAFF. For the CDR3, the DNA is TGTGCCAGCAGTCCCGGATTGAACACTGAAGCTTTCTTT.

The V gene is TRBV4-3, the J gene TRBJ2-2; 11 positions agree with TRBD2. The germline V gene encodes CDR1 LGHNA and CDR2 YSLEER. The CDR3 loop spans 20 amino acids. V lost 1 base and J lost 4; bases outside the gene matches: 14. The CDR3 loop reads CASSQVMGLAELSVTGELFF. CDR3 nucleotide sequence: TGCGCCAGCAGCCAAGTCATGGGACTAGCGGAGTTGAGTGTCACCGGGGAGCTGTTTTTT.

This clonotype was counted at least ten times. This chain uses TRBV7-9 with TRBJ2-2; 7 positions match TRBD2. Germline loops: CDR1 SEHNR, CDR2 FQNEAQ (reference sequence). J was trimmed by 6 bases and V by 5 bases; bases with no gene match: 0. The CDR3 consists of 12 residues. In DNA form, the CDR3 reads TGTGCCAGCAGCGCGGGGGCCGGGGAGCTGTTTTTT. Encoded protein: CASSAGAGELFF.

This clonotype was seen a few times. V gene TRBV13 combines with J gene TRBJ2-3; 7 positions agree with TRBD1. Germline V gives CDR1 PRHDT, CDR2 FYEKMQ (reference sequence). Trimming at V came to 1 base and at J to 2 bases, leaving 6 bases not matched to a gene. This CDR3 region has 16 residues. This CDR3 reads CASSLETGPSTDTQYF. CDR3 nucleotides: TGTGCCAGCAGCTTAGAGACAGGGCCATCCACAGATACGCAGTATTTT.

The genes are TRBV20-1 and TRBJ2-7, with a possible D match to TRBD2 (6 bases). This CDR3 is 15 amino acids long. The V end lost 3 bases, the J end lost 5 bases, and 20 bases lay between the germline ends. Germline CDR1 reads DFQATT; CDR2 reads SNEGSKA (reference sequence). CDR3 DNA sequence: TGCAGTGCTAGTTTTCTTGCGGGACCCAGGGACGAGCAGTACTTC. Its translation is CSASFLAGPRDEQYF.

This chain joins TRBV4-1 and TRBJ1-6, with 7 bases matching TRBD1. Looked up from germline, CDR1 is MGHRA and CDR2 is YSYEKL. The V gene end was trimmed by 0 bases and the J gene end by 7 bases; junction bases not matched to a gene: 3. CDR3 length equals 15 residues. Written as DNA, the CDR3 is TGCGCCAGCAGCCAAGATGGGGACAGAAATTCACCCCTCCACTTT. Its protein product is CASSQDGDRNSPLHF.

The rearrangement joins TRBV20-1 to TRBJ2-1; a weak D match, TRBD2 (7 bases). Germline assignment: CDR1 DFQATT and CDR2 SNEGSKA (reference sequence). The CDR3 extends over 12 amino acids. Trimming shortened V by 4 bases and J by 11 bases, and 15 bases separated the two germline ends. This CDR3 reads CSAKGGGRQQFF. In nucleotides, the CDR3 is TGCAGTGCTAAAGGGGGGGGGAGACAGCAGTTCTTC.

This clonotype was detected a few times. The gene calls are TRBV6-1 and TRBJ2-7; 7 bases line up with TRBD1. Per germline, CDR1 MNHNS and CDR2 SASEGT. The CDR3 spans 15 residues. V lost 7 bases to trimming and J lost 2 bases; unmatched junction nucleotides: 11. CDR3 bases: TGTGCCAGCAACTCCGGGACAGCAAACCCCTACGAGCAGTACTTC. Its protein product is CASNSGTANPYEQYF.

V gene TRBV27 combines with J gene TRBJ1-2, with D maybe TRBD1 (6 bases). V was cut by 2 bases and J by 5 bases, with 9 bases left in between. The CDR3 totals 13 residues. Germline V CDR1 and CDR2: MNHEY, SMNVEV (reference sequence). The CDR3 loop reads CASSLQGRYGYTF. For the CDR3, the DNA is TGTGCCAGCAGTTTACAGGGGAGGTATGGCTACACCTTC.

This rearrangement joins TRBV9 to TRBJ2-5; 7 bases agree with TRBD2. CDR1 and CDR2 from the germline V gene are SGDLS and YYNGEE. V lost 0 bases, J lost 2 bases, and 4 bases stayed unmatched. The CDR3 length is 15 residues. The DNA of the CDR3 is TGTGCCAGCAGCGTAGGGACGGGGGGACAAGAGACCCAGTACTTC. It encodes CASSVGTGGQETQYF.

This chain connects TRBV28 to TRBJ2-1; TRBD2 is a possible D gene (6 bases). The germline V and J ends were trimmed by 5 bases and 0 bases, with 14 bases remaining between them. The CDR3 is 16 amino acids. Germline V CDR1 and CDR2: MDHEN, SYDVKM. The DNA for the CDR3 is TGTGCCAGCAGTCCCCTTATCGGGAGCTCCTACAATGAGCAGTTCTTC. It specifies CASSPLIGSSYNEQFF.

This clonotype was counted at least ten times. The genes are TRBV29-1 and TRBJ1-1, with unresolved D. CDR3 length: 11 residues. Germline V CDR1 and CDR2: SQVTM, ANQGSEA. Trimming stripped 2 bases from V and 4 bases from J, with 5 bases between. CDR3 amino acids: CSVEFSTEAFF. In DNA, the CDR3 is TGCAGCGTTGAATTCTCCACTGAAGCTTTCTTT.

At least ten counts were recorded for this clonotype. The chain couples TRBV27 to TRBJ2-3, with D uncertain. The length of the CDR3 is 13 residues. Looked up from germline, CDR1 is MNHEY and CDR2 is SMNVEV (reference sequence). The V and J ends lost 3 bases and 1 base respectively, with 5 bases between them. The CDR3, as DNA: TGTGCCAGCAGTTTGGGCGGCACAGATACGCAGTATTTT. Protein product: CASSLGGTDTQYF.

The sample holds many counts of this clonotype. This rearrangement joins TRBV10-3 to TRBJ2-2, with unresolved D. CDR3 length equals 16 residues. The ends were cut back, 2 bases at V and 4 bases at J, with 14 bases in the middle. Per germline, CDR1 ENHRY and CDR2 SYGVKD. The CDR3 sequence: CAISEEAPELTGELFF. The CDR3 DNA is TGTGCCATCAGTGAGGAGGCACCGGAACTCACCGGGGAGCTGTTTTTT.

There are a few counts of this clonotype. CDR3 sequence: CASSSTSSPPTYEQYF. The CDR3 DNA sequence: TGTGCCAGCAGCTCGACTAGTTCCCCTCCGACCTACGAGCAGTACTTC. V gene TRBV7-9 combines with J gene TRBJ2-7; possibly TRBD2 for D (6 bases). This CDR3 is 16 amino acids long. V was clipped by 4 bases and J by 2 bases, with 18 bases between them. Germline-derived CDR1 and CDR2 are SEHNR and FQNEAQ (reference sequence). Filled out from reference TRBV7-9 and TRBJ2-7, the complete variable domain reads DTGVSQNPRHKITKRGQNVTFRCDPISEHNRLYWYRQTLGQGPEFLTYFQNEAQLEKSRLLSDRFSAERPKGSFSTLEIQRTEQGDSAMYLCASSSTSSPPTYEQYFGPGTRLTVT.

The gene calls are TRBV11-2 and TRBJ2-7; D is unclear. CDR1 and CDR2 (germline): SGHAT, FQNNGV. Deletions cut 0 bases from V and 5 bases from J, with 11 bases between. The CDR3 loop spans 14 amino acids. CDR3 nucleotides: TGTGCCAGCAGCTTAGATGCAGGCCCGGACGAGCAGTACTTC. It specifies CASSLDAGPDEQYF.

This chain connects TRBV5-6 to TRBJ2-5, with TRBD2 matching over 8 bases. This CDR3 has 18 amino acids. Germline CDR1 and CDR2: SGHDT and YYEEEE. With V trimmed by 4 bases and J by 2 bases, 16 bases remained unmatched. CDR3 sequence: CASSPGVAGSDLQETQYF. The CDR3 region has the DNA TGTGCCAGCAGCCCCGGGGTAGCGGGGTCGGATTTACAAGAGACCCAGTACTTC.

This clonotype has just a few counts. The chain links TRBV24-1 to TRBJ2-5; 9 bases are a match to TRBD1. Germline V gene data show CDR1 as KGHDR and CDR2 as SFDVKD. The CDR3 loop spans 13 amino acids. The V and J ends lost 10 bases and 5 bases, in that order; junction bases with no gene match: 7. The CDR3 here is CATGDRERETQYF. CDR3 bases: TGTGCCACAGGGGACAGGGAGCGGGAGACCCAGTACTTC.

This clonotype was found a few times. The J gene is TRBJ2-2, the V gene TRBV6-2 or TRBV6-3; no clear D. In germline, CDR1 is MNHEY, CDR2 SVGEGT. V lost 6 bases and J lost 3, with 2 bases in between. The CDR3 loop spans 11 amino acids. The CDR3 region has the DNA TGTGCCAGCAGCCACACCGGGGAGCTGTTTTTT. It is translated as CASSHTGELFF.